The rows below give T cell receptor beta chains drawn from one sample of a study of blood T cell repertoires in COVID-19. TCRdb's table, derived via immunoSEQ multiplex PCR, lists solely in-frame clones and lacks some. Here the sample spans about 160,000 clones, 70% to 85% being singletons. Material for sequencing was peripheral blood. All receptors derive from a woman of 80 years or more with acute or convalescent COVID-19. The CDR3 runs from the conserved cysteine through the conserved F or W. A D gene is named only where the DNA matches it firmly. Size tells how often a clone was seen (once, few, many) or the class of an expanded clone, and some rows leave it out.

DNA	CDR3	J	D	V	size
TGTGCCTGGAGGGCTCCCCCTGTACAGGGGGCGAATCAGCCCCAGCATTTT	CAWRAPPVQGANQPQHF	TRBJ1-5	TRBD1	TRBV30	few
TGTGCCGGGGGGGAGGGGCATGGCTACACCTTC	CAGGEGHGYTF	TRBJ1-2	NA	TRBV6-5	once
TGTGCCAGCTCACCACCGGGGGCCCTGGGAACTGAAGCTTTCTTT	CASSPPGALGTEAFF	TRBJ1-1	NA	TRBV18	NA
TGTGCCAGCAGGCTGACAGGGGTCAGTGGCTACACCTTC	CASRLTGVSGYTF	TRBJ1-2	TRBD1	TRBV6-5	once
TGTGCCAGCAGAGTCGGGCTAGCTGGCACAGATACGCAGTATTTT	CASRVGLAGTDTQYF	TRBJ2-3	NA	TRBV6-5	NA
TGTGCCTGGAGTGTATCCCAAGGGGGCGAAGGAACCGGGGAGCTGTTTTTT	CAWSVSQGGEGTGELFF	TRBJ2-2	TRBD1	TRBV30	once
TGTGCCATCAGTGAGCCCGGTAGCGGGAGCCTCAATGAGCAGTTCTTC	CAISEPGSGSLNEQFF	TRBJ2-1	TRBD2	TRBV10-3	NA
TGTGCCAGTAGTACACAGGGTATCGGCTACACCTTC	CASSTQGIGYTF	TRBJ1-2	NA	TRBV19	NA
TGCGCCAGCAGCGCGCGCTCCGGGACTAGCGGGAGGCCATTGCAGTACTTC	CASSARSGTSGRPLQYF	TRBJ2-7	TRBD2	TRBV5-1	NA
TGTGCCAGCAGTCAGGACGGGGGAGATACGCAGTATTTT	CASSQDGGDTQYF	TRBJ2-3	NA	TRBV27	NA
TGTGCCAGCAGCTTGGGTGCGAGTGGCTACACCTTC	CASSLGASGYTF	TRBJ1-2	NA	TRBV5-6	NA
TGTGCCAGCAGTTTAGGTCGGCAGGGCGATCAGCCCCAGCATTTT	CASSLGRQGDQPQHF	TRBJ1-5	NA	TRBV27	NA
TGTGCCAGCAGCGTAGATTTTGGGAGGCAGAACACTGAAGCTTTCTTT	CASSVDFGRQNTEAFF	TRBJ1-1	NA	TRBV9	NA
TGTGCCAGCGGGGGACTTCTAGCCAAAAACATTCAGTACTTC	CASGGLLAKNIQYF	TRBJ2-4	NA	TRBV2	NA
TGTGCCAGCAGCCGCCGGGACAGGGGTGTCTACGAGCAGTACTTC	CASSRRDRGVYEQYF	TRBJ2-7	TRBD1	TRBV3-1/TRBV3-2	NA
TGTGCCAGCAGTTTCGTCAGCTCTGGGGCCAACGTCCTGACTTTC	CASSFVSSGANVLTF	TRBJ2-6	NA	TRBV6-2/TRBV6-3	NA
TGTGCCAGCAGCCCCCTTGGCGGTTCCTACGAGCAGTACTTC	CASSPLGGSYEQYF	TRBJ2-7	NA	TRBV5-5	NA
TGCGCCAGCAGCGCGACAGGGCAGGGGAATCAGCCCCAGCATTTT	CASSATGQGNQPQHF	TRBJ1-5	TRBD1	TRBV5-1	once
TGCAGCGTTGAAGATCGGGCAGGGGGCCACTACGAGCAGTACTTC	CSVEDRAGGHYEQYF	TRBJ2-7	TRBD1	TRBV29-1	many
TGTGCCAGCAGCCAGACCCGCCCGGGAGGGATAACTGAAGCTTTCTTT	CASSQTRPGGITEAFF	TRBJ1-1	NA	TRBV3-1/TRBV3-2	NA
TGCGCCAGCAGCTTAGCCCTAAATCAGCCCCAGCATTTT	CASSLALNQPQHF	TRBJ1-5	NA	TRBV5-1	NA
TGTGCCAGCAGCTTACGACTTAATGAAAAACTGTTTTTT	CASSLRLNEKLFF	TRBJ1-4	NA	TRBV7-9	NA
TGCGCCAGCAGCGCGGACAGTCTCTACTCTGGAAACACCATATATTTT	CASSADSLYSGNTIYF	TRBJ1-3	NA	TRBV5-1	NA
TGCGCCAGCAGCTCGAGCCCTAACTATGGCTACACCTTC	CASSSSPNYGYTF	TRBJ1-2	NA	TRBV5-1	NA
TGCGCCAGCAGTGTGAGACAGGGGACTGAAAAACTGTTTTTT	CASSVRQGTEKLFF	TRBJ1-4	TRBD1	TRBV10-2	NA
TGTGCCAGCCGGAGGGGTACCCAAGAGACCCAGTACTTC	CASRRGTQETQYF	TRBJ2-5	NA	TRBV25-1	NA
TGTGCCAGCAGTAGAAAATTGGACTGGAACAAAAACATTCAGTACTTC	CASSRKLDWNKNIQYF	TRBJ2-4	NA	TRBV27	few
TGTGCCAGCAGCTTACAGACCCTCTATGGCTACACCTTC	CASSLQTLYGYTF	TRBJ1-2	NA	TRBV5-6	once
TGTGCCAGCAGCTTTACGTCTAATTACGAGCAGTACTTC	CASSFTSNYEQYF	TRBJ2-7	NA	TRBV11-2	NA
TGTGCCAGCAGCAACGGCGGACAGGGGGCTCGCTATGGCTACACCTTC	CASSNGGQGARYGYTF	TRBJ1-2	TRBD1	TRBV5-4	NA
TGTGCCAGCAGCCCGGATGGGGGGGCGTTAAGGAGAGAGACCCAGTACTTC	CASSPDGGALRRETQYF	TRBJ2-5	NA	TRBV7-6	NA
TGTGCCAGCAGCAAAGGACCCGAGTTAGCGGGAGGGATGGATGAGCAGTTCTTC	CASSKGPELAGGMDEQFF	TRBJ2-1	NA	TRBV21-1	NA
TGTGCCAGCAGCGTAGGGAGTAGCGGGAGCACAGATACGCAGTATTTT	CASSVGSSGSTDTQYF	TRBJ2-3	TRBD2	TRBV9	NA
TGTGCCAGCAGCTTAGCGCAGGGCGCTGGCCAGCCCCAGCATTTT	CASSLAQGAGQPQHF	TRBJ1-5	NA	TRBV7-2	NA
TGTGCCAGCAGTTCAGGGTACTGGGAAGCTTTCTTT	CASSSGYWEAFF	TRBJ1-1	NA	TRBV12-3/TRBV12-4	NA
TGTGCCAGCTCACCTCAGGGGGCAGATACGCAGTATTTT	CASSPQGADTQYF	TRBJ2-3	TRBD1	TRBV18	NA
TGTGCCAGCAGTGAACAGGGCTCTGGAAACACCATATATTTT	CASSEQGSGNTIYF	TRBJ1-3	NA	TRBV2	NA
TGTGCCAGTCGCAAGGGTACTAGCTCCTATAATTCACCCCTCCACTTT	CASRKGTSSYNSPLHF	TRBJ1-6	NA	TRBV19	NA
TGTGCCATCAGTGAGACCCGGGAGGGATACAATGAGCAGTTCTTC	CAISETREGYNEQFF	TRBJ2-1	TRBD2	TRBV10-3	NA
TGTGCCAGCAGTTCTACTAGTCCTAAGCAGTTCTTC	CASSSTSPKQFF	TRBJ2-1	NA	TRBV2	NA
TGCGCCAGCAGCTTGGCCGGGACAGGGGCGGATGGCTACACCTTC	CASSLAGTGADGYTF	TRBJ1-2	TRBD1	TRBV5-1	few
TGTGCCAGCAGCGTACGTTCTAGCGGGAGAGATGATGAGCAGTTCTTC	CASSVRSSGRDDEQFF	TRBJ2-1	TRBD2	TRBV9	NA
TGCAGCGTTGACAAAGGGTGGGGGGACAGAGGGCACAATGAGCAGTTCTTC	CSVDKGWGDRGHNEQFF	TRBJ2-1	NA	TRBV29-1	NA
TGTGCCAGCAGCCAAGCCGGGACAGGGGGGGAAAAACTGTTTTTT	CASSQAGTGGEKLFF	TRBJ1-4	TRBD1	TRBV2	NA
TGTGCCATCAGTGACCCATCGCGGGGAAGCACTGGAAACACCATATATTTT	CAISDPSRGSTGNTIYF	TRBJ1-3	NA	TRBV10-3	NA
TGCGCCAGCAGCCTATACCTCGGGGAGCTGTTTTTT	CASSLYLGELFF	TRBJ2-2	NA	TRBV5-1	NA
TGCGCCAGCAGCCCCCAGGGGGACAATGAGCAGTTCTTC	CASSPQGDNEQFF	TRBJ2-1	TRBD1	TRBV4-1	NA
TGTGCCAGCAGCTCCGGACAAAAGGCCCCCAGGCTGTTTTTT	CASSSGQKAPRLFF	TRBJ1-4	NA	TRBV7-2	NA
TGCGCCAGCAGTGAGTCTGGTCTAGCGGCATCCTACGAGCAGTACTTC	CASSESGLAASYEQYF	TRBJ2-7	TRBD2	TRBV10-2	few
TGTGCCAGTAGTACCCCACTAGCGGGAGTGGAGACCCAGTACTTC	CASSTPLAGVETQYF	TRBJ2-5	TRBD2	TRBV19	NA
TGCGCCAGCAGCCAAGTCGTGGGGACTAGCGGGAAAACCTCAACGGGCACAGATACGCAGTATTTT	CASSQVVGTSGKTSTGTDTQYF	TRBJ2-3	TRBD2	TRBV4-1	NA
TGTGCCAGCAGCTTGGGGCAGGAGGCCGGGGAGCTGTTTTTT	CASSLGQEAGELFF	TRBJ2-2	NA	TRBV5-4	once
TGTGCCAGCAGTAGCGGCTCGAACACTGAAGCTTTCTTT	CASSSGSNTEAFF	TRBJ1-1	NA	TRBV2	once
TGTGCCAGCAAACGGGGAGGAGGCCGCGAGCAGTACTTC	CASKRGGGREQYF	TRBJ2-7	NA	TRBV28	NA